This TCR beta chain appears in the sequencing data of a study of cytomegalovirus exposure and HLA in healthy donors. Turning to the study itself: Earlier findings included some 120 million unique TCR beta sequences obtained from roughly 200 million T cells. Study conclusions and caveats: Cytomegalovirus-associated TCR beta chains were listed, numbering some 180.

Use of 60 Vbeta and 13 Jbeta primers characterized the PCR. Libraries were prepared by immunoSEQ multiplex PCR; TCRdb keeps only in-frame clonotypes and omits some of them. The table records around 160,000 clones, over 65% of them present only once. Though probably carrying unrecorded immune exposures, donors were nominally healthy at sampling. A note on this clone: Its antigen is not known.

Per germline, CDR1 SGDLS and CDR2 YYNGEE. The CDR3 has 14 amino acids. V was cut by 0 bases and J by 5 bases, with 11 bases left in between. The receptor comes from a man aged 18 to 30 in good health and CMV-seropositive. The V gene is TRBV9, the J gene TRBJ2-5; perhaps TRBD2 as D (5 bases). What was sequenced was PBMCs. For the CDR3, the DNA is TGTGCCAGCAGCGTAGGGACTCTCGGGGAGACCCAGTACTTC. Encoded protein: CASSVGTLGETQYF.